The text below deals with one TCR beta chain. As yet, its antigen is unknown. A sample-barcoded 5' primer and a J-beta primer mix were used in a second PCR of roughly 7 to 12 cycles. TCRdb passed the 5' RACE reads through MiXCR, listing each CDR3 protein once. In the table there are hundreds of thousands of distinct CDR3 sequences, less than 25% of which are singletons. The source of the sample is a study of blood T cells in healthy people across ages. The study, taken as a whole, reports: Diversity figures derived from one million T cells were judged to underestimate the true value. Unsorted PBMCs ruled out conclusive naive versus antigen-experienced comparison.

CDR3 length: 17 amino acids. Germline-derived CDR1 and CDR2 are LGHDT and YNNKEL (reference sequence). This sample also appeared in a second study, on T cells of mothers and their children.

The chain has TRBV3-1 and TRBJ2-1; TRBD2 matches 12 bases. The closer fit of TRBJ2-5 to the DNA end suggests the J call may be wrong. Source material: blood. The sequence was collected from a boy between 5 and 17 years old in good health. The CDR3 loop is CASSQGTSGRPWETQYF. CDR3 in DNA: TGTGCCAGCAGCCAAGGTACTAGCGGGAGGCCCTGGGAGACCCAGTACTTC.